The clone carrying this T cell receptor beta chain was found once. The data are from a study of shared clonotypes between healthy human individuals. V lost 1 base, J lost 7 bases, and 18 bases lay in between. From germline, CDR1 is SGHDT and CDR2 YYEEEE. The CDR3 consists of 16 residues. Libraries were prepared by immunoSEQ multiplex PCR; TCRdb keeps only in-frame clonotypes and omits some of them. The sample lists some 2.4 million clones, 93% seen once, with 0.35% to 0.45% in the top ten. This sequence was found in a man in his late teens or twenties in good health. Some clones in this sample may be carry-over from other donors' samples. The chain is built from TRBV5-6 and TRBJ2-1, with D possibly TRBD1 on 5 matching bases. Sequenced: naive CD4+ T cells from PBMCs. Subset meaning: CD45RA+ positively selected. The DNA of the CDR3 is TGTGCCAGCAGCTTGTCACACAGGTTTAAGTGGAATGAGCAGTTCTTC. This gives the protein CASSLSHRFKWNEQFF.